This T cell receptor beta chain came from a study of cytomegalovirus exposure and HLA in healthy donors. Regarding the study as a whole: Three chains tied to CMV proved CMV antigen-specific in vitro.

PCR employed 60 Vbeta and 13 Jbeta primers. TCRdb's copy holds only in-frame clones and misses some; the assay was immunoSEQ multiplex PCR. This table has 180,000 or so clones, 75% appearing once. Concerning this clone: As yet, its antigen is unknown.

The CDR3 totals 15 residues. Per the germline V gene, CDR1 is SGHVS and CDR2 is FNYEAQ. V lost 6 bases to trimming and J lost 0 bases, with 13 bases between them. The genes are TRBV7-6 and TRBJ2-3; no firm D call. The sample comprised PBMCs. This TCR came from a woman in her thirties or forties in good health and CMV-seropositive. In DNA form, the CDR3 reads TGTGCCAGCAGTTCCGACTCACTGAGCACAGATACGCAGTATTTT. Amino acids: CASSSDSLSTDTQYF.